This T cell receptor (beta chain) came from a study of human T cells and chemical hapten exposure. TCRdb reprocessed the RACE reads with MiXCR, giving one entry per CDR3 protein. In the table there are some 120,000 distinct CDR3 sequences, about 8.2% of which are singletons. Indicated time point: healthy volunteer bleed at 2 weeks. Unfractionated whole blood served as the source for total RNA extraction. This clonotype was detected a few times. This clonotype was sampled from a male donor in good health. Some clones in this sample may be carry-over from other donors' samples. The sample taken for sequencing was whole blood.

The CDR3 loop is CAIQIKGSGYTF. CDR3 in DNA: TGTGCCATACAAATCAAGGGCAGTGGCTACACCTTC. The V call is TRBV19, the J call TRBJ1-2; D not resolved. Germline CDR1 LNHDA, CDR2 SQIVND (reference sequence). The CDR3 length is 12 residues. The V end was cut by 10 bases, the J end by 7 bases, with 16 bases between.